The 11 T cell receptor beta chains given below trace back to one sample, sequenced in a study of neurological immune-mediated disorders (dated by TCRdb to the late 2010s). Library preparation was by 5' RACE. TCRdb records Illumina HiSeq 2500 as the sequencer. TCRdb reanalyzed the raw reads on its own, using fastp at Q25 for trimming and MiXCR for clone calling, and kept in-frame beta chains. Every CDR3 protein is listed once, alongside the most common genes and DNA of its rows. The sample data list about 59,000 distinct CDR3 sequences, and 20% to 30% of these were observed just once. The top ten hold 3.5% to 5.5% of the sample. In the paper's terms, the time point label means: technical triplicate 2. The specimen sequenced was PBMCs. The source is a man aged 55 to 70 with HTLV-1-associated myelopathy (HAM/TSP).

The rearrangement joins TRBV5-1 to TRBJ2-3; perhaps D is TRBD1 or TRBD2 (5 bases each). The germline V gene encodes CDR1 SGHRS and CDR2 YFSETQ. The CDR3 has 15 amino acids. The V end was cut by 6 bases, the J end by 3 bases, with 17 bases between. The CDR3 DNA follows: TGCGCCAGCATCGAGGTCCAGGGAGCTACAGATACGCAGTATTTT. This translates into CASIEVQGATDTQYF.

CDR3 DNA: TGCAGCGTTGACCCCCGGGGGTACCAAGAGACCCAGTACTTC. Its protein product is CSVDPRGYQETQYF. The chain recombines TRBV29-1 with TRBJ2-5; D is possibly TRBD2 (6 bases). The germline CDR1 and CDR2 sequences are SQVTM and ANQGSEA. The CDR3 sequence is 14 residues long. The V and J ends lost 3 bases and 0 bases respectively, with 11 bases between them.

This clonotype occurred many times. The chain's CDR3 is CASSLQGATDTQYF. The CDR3 DNA follows: TGTGCCAGCAGTTTACAGGGGGCCACAGATACGCAGTATTTT. The V gene is TRBV28, the J gene TRBJ2-3; TRBD1 aligns across 8 bases. The V gene's germline CDR1 is MDHEN and CDR2 SYDVKM. This CDR3 comprises 14 residues. J gave up 2 bases and V 2 bases, and 0 bases lay outside the gene matches.

The chain combines TRBV6-5 with TRBJ1-1; 8 bases map to TRBD1. CDR3 size: 14 residues. V was pared by 2 bases and J by 4 bases, with 3 bases of the junction left unmatched. Looked up from germline, CDR1 is MNHEY and CDR2 is SVGAGI. CDR3 nucleotides: TGTGCCAGCAGTTACGGGACAGGCGGCACTGAAGCTTTCTTT. Protein sequence: CASSYGTGGTEAFF.

This chain links TRBV18 with TRBJ2-6; 10 bases are shared with TRBD1. V lost 6 bases to trimming and J lost 4 bases; unmatched junction nucleotides: 12. The CDR3 has 18 amino acids. The germline V gene encodes CDR1 KGHSH and CDR2 LQKENI. The CDR3 DNA is TGTGCCAGCTCGCACACGCTGGACAGGGGGAAAGGGGCCAACGTCCTGACTTTC. It translates to CASSHTLDRGKGANVLTF.

The sample holds many counts of this clonotype. V gene TRBV12-3 or TRBV12-4 combines with J gene TRBJ2-1, with 8 bases that match TRBD1. The CDR3 is made up of 11 amino acids. The ends lost 5 bases at V and 13 bases at J; junction bases unmatched: 4. The CDR3 spells CASSPDRGQFF. The CDR3 DNA follows: TGTGCCAGCAGTCCAGACAGGGGCCAGTTCTTC.

This clonotype was recorded many times. The V gene is TRBV10-3, the J gene TRBJ1-5; unclear D gene. V lost 0 bases and J 6 bases, leaving 6 bases between the germline ends. This CDR3 spans 13 amino acids. Germline V CDR1 and CDR2: ENHRY, SYGVKD. The CDR3 DNA reads as TGTGCCATCAGTGAGTCGCCCATTCAGCCCCAGCATTTT. This codes for CAISESPIQPQHF.

The chain carries TRBV3-1 and TRBJ1-6; a weak D match, TRBD1 (5 bases). The CDR3 runs to 19 residues. With 5 bases removed from V and 2 bases from J, the gap between germline ends came to 22 bases. Germline loops: CDR1 LGHDT, CDR2 YNNKEL (reference sequence). The CDR3 protein is CASSSMGLKVGTYNSPLHF. CDR3 DNA: TGTGCCAGCAGCAGTATGGGACTCAAAGTTGGCACCTATAATTCACCCCTCCACTTT.

The chain links TRBV2 to TRBJ2-7, with 13 bases fitting TRBD2. Germline V gene sequence: CDR1 SNHLY, CDR2 FYNNEI. CDR3 length: 14 residues. Unmatched junction bases numbered 5, after V lost 3 bases and J lost 9 bases. The CDR3 nucleotides read TGTGCCAGCAGTGAGGGACTAGCGGGAAGGCTGCAGTACTTC. Amino acids: CASSEGLAGRLQYF.

This clonotype came up many times. The V call is TRBV20-1, the J call TRBJ1-2; 9 nucleotides line up with TRBD1. Germline trimming cut 1 base from V and 7 bases from J; bases unmatched to any gene: 7. Germline CDR1 and CDR2: DFQATT and SNEGSKA (reference sequence). The CDR3 is 14 residues long. CDR3 residues: CSARAGQGFGGYTF. DNA of the CDR3: TGCAGTGCTAGAGCCGGACAGGGGTTCGGTGGCTACACCTTC.

This clonotype was recorded at least ten times. The chain employs TRBV12-3 or TRBV12-4 and TRBJ2-2; D possibly matches TRBD1 or TRBD2 (5 bases each). Trimming took 1 base from V and 4 from J, leaving 13 bases between them. This CDR3 region has 16 residues. The CDR3 sequence: CASSLGSAGGTGELFF. CDR3 nucleotides: TGTGCCAGCAGTTTAGGGTCAGCTGGGGGCACCGGGGAGCTGTTTTTT.